One sample yielded the 25 T cell receptor beta chains listed below, sequenced in a study of siplizumab effects on memory and regulatory T cells. The table came from immunoSEQ multiplex PCR; TCRdb's copy has only in-frame clones and leaves some out. The repertoire consists of approximately 100,000 clones, with 92% occurring once and the leading ten covering around 0.73%. The sample taken for sequencing was Tregs sorted from blood. These receptors were collected from a human donor in good health.

The chain is built from TRBV5-6 and TRBJ2-3; D might be TRBD2 (6 bases). This CDR3 is built from 15 residues. Between the trimmed V and J ends, which lost 0 bases and 6 bases, there was a span of 14 bases. Germline V gene lookup returns CDR1 SGHDT and CDR2 YYEEEE. CDR3 coding DNA: TGTGCCAGCAGCTTGGTCGTGACTAGTATGGATACGCAGTATTTT. Its protein is CASSLVVTSMDTQYF.

J is TRBJ2-5 and V is TRBV4-2; maybe TRBD2 (6 bases). This CDR3 is 12 amino acids long. V lost 5 bases and J lost 7, with 11 bases in between. Per germline, CDR1 LGHNA and CDR2 YNFKEQ. The CDR3 nucleotides read TGTGCCAGCAGCGGGGACGGGGGGACCCAGTACTTC. Protein sequence: CASSGDGGTQYF.

The CDR3 sequence: CASSKDRAANTGELFF. The CDR3 nucleotides read TGTGCCAGCAGTAAGGACAGGGCCGCGAACACCGGGGAGCTGTTTTTT. The chain uses TRBV28 and TRBJ2-2; TRBD1 matches 8 bases. Looked up from germline, CDR1 is MDHEN and CDR2 is SYDVKM. This CDR3 comprises 16 residues. Trimming cost V 5 bases and J 0 bases; bases outside gene matches: 5. Complete variable domain (other parts from reference TRBV28 and TRBJ2-2): DVKVTQSSRYLVKRTGEKVFLECVQDMDHENMFWYRQDPGLGLRLIYFSYDVKMKEKGDIPEGYSVSREKKERFSLILESASTNQTSMYLCASSKDRAANTGELFFGEGSRLTVL.

The chain recombines TRBV10-3 with TRBJ2-1, with TRBD2 matching 11 bases. Unmatched junction bases numbered 6, after V lost 3 bases and J lost 5 bases. CDR3 length equals 16 residues. From germline, CDR1 is ENHRY and CDR2 SYGVKD. The CDR3 DNA reads TGTGCCATCAGTGAAGTCACTAGCGGGAGCCACAATGAGCAGTTCTTC. It is translated as CAISEVTSGSHNEQFF.

The chain employs TRBV14 and TRBJ2-2; a weak D match, TRBD1 (6 bases). The CDR3 totals 15 residues. Germline V gene sequence: CDR1 SGHDN, CDR2 FVKESK. Trimming removed 4 bases at V and 5 bases at J, with 14 bases between. The CDR3 spells CASSPTGLWTGELFF. CDR3 DNA sequence: TGTGCCAGCAGCCCAACAGGGTTATGGACCGGGGAGCTGTTTTTT.

The chain has TRBV5-1 and TRBJ2-1; possibly TRBD1 or TRBD2 for D (6 bases each). The CDR3 spans 15 residues. Deletions cut 4 bases from V and 9 bases from J, with 20 bases between. CDR1 and CDR2 (germline): SGHRS, YFSETQ. The CDR3 loop is CASSPSGAYTIEQFF. CDR3 sequence (DNA): TGCGCCAGCAGCCCGTCGGGGGCCTACACAATTGAGCAGTTCTTC.

The gene calls are TRBV19 and TRBJ2-4, with a possible D match to TRBD1 (5 bases). Germline V lookup: CDR1 LNHDA, CDR2 SQIVND (reference sequence). V lost 3 bases to trimming and J lost 6 bases, with 9 bases between them. The CDR3 contains 13 residues. Written as DNA, the CDR3 is TGTGCCAGTAGTATTCAAGGGGTAAACATTCAGTACTTC. Its translation is CASSIQGVNIQYF.

The chain couples TRBV6-6 to TRBJ1-5, with TRBD1 as a possible D gene (5 bases). CDR1 and CDR2 (germline): MNHNY, SVGAGI (reference sequence). V lost 8 bases to trimming and J lost 6 bases, with 11 bases between them. This CDR3 contains 12 residues. The CDR3 here is CASLTVGQPQHF. The CDR3 nucleotides are TGTGCCAGCTTGACAGTAGGTCAGCCCCAGCATTTT.

The rearrangement links TRBV29-1 to TRBJ1-2; D gene uncertain. Trimming removed 1 base at V and 4 bases at J, with 4 bases between. Germline V gene data show CDR1 as SQVTM and CDR2 as ANQGSEA. This CDR3 contains 11 residues. CDR3: CSVEGLYGYTF. Here the CDR3 DNA reads TGCAGCGTTGAAGGCCTCTATGGCTACACCTTC.

V and J are TRBV15 and TRBJ2-3, with D unresolved. This CDR3 is built from 19 residues. V lost 3 bases, J lost 0 bases, and 22 bases lay in between. Looked up from germline, CDR1 is LNHNV and CDR2 is YYDKDF (reference sequence). CDR3 nucleotide sequence: TGTGCCACCAGCAGCCCCGAAGGCGGATTGGGGTCTAGCACAGATACGCAGTATTTT. Protein: CATSSPEGGLGSSTDTQYF.

The chain joins TRBV19 to TRBJ1-1; no clear D gene. CDR1 and CDR2 from the germline V gene are LNHDA and SQIVND (reference sequence). Trimming left V 7 bases short and J 0 bases short, with 15 bases between. The CDR3 is 15 residues long. This CDR3 is CASTIPGGMNTEAFF. The CDR3 bases are TGTGCCAGTACCATACCGGGAGGGATGAACACTGAAGCTTTCTTT.

The genes are TRBV19 and TRBJ1-1; the match to TRBD1 covers 7 bases. The CDR3 extends over 16 amino acids. The germline gives CDR1 LNHDA, CDR2 SQIVND (reference sequence). V lost 4 bases and J lost 1; bases outside the gene matches: 9. CDR3 protein: CASSRQGRAGNTEAFF. CDR3 DNA: TGTGCCAGTAGTAGACAGGGAAGGGCGGGGAACACTGAAGCTTTCTTT. The full variable domain, completed using reference TRBV19 and TRBJ1-1, is DGGITQSPKYLFRKEGQNVTLSCEQNLNHDAMYWYRQDPGQGLRLIYYSQIVNDFQKGDIAEGYSVSREKKESFPLTVTSAQKNPTAFYLCASSRQGRAGNTEAFFGQGTRLTVV.

A few counts support this clone. The chain combines TRBV18 with TRBJ2-3; 7 bases are a match to TRBD2. Per germline, CDR1 KGHSH and CDR2 LQKENI. The CDR3 extends over 17 amino acids. The V gene end was trimmed by 3 bases and the J gene end by 1 base; junction bases not matched to a gene: 10. The CDR3 DNA reads as TGTGCCAGCTCACCCCGGACCGGGGGGACCGGCACAGATACGCAGTATTTT. As protein: CASSPRTGGTGTDTQYF.

The V and J genes are TRBV6-1 and TRBJ2-5; D remains ambiguous. This CDR3 has 14 amino acids. The germline V and J ends were trimmed by 7 bases and 3 bases, with 15 bases remaining between them. CDR1 and CDR2 from the germline V gene are MNHNS and SASEGT. CDR3 loop: CASMRRRFEETQYF. For the CDR3, the DNA is TGTGCCAGCATGAGGCGGCGGTTCGAAGAGACCCAGTACTTC.

The chain has TRBV2 and TRBJ2-7; perhaps TRBD2 as D (6 bases). Germline lookup yields CDR1 SNHLY and CDR2 FYNNEI. The CDR3 is 19 residues long. V lost 2 bases and J lost 0, with 23 bases in between. CDR3 sequence (DNA): TGTGCCAGCAGTGAAAGTGGGCGGGATTTGGTCCAGTGCTCCTACGAGCAGTACTTC. Translation: CASSESGRDLVQCSYEQYF.

V and J are TRBV16 and TRBJ1-2; D is unclear. V was clipped by 5 bases and J by 3 bases, with 19 bases between them. CDR1 and CDR2 from the germline V gene are KGHSY and FQNENV. The CDR3 extends over 16 amino acids. The CDR3 loop reads CASSNPTLGKDYGYTF. The DNA of the CDR3 is TGTGCCAGCAGCAACCCCACGCTTGGTAAAGACTATGGCTACACCTTC.

This clone was detected only once. This chain links TRBV5-1 with TRBJ2-1; 8 positions match TRBD2. V lost 5 bases and J lost 9; bases outside the gene matches: 10. Looked up from germline, CDR1 is SGHRS and CDR2 is YFSETQ. The CDR3 extends over 14 amino acids. The CDR3, as DNA: TGCGCCAGCAGACCGACTAGCGCCGCCACTGAGCAGTTCTTC. Protein product: CASRPTSAATEQFF.

V gene TRBV10-3 combines with J gene TRBJ2-3; D unclear. The CDR3 is 13 residues long. The germline V gene encodes CDR1 ENHRY and CDR2 SYGVKD. V shed 4 bases and J shed 1 base, with 6 bases lying between them. The CDR3 nucleotides are TGTGCCATCAGTGTAGGCCGCACAGATACGCAGTATTTT. Translated, it gives CAISVGRTDTQYF.

This clone showed up just once. The rearrangement links TRBV6-5 to TRBJ2-2; unclear D gene. The V end was cut by 2 bases, the J end by 5 bases, with 3 bases between. Germline CDR1 is MNHEY and CDR2 is SVGAGI. The CDR3 runs to 12 residues. This CDR3 is CASSYPTGELFF. The CDR3 nucleotides read TGTGCCAGCAGTTACCCTACCGGGGAGCTGTTTTTT.

This chain uses TRBV14 with TRBJ2-1, with 7 bases matching TRBD2. V gave up 2 bases and J gave up 8 bases; unmatched junction bases: 15. The CDR3 sequence is 17 residues long. CDR1 and CDR2 from the germline V gene are SGHDN and FVKESK. CDR3 DNA sequence: TGTGCCAGCAGCCAAAGGCAATTAGGCGGGAGTTTCGATGAGCAGTTCTTC. This sequence encodes CASSQRQLGGSFDEQFF.

V gene TRBV10-3 combines with J gene TRBJ1-4, with 7 bases identical to TRBD1. The CDR3 length is 12 residues. Trimming removed 8 bases from V and 8 bases from J; junction bases left unmatched: 5. Germline V lookup: CDR1 ENHRY, CDR2 SYGVKD. The CDR3 loop is CAIRDRNEKLFF. CDR3 nucleotides: TGTGCCATCCGGGACAGAAACGAAAAACTGTTTTTT.

This clone was picked up a small number of times. This chain uses TRBV29-1 with TRBJ1-1, with 8 bases aligning to TRBD1. From germline, CDR1 is SQVTM and CDR2 ANQGSEA. The CDR3 runs 13 residues. The junction had 7 bases not matched to a gene; V was cut back by 7 bases and J by 3 bases. The CDR3 is CSAAGQVDTEAFF. Written as DNA, the CDR3 is TGCAGCGCGGCGGGACAGGTGGACACTGAAGCTTTCTTT. Drawing the rest from reference TRBV29-1 and TRBJ1-1, the complete variable domain is SAVISQKPSRDICQRGTSLTIQCQVDSQVTMMFWYRQQPGQSLTLIATANQGSEATYESGFVIDKFPISRPNLTFSTLTVSNMSPEDSSIYLCSAAGQVDTEAFFGQGTRLTVV.

The chain employs TRBV18 and TRBJ1-2; possible D gene TRBD1, 5 bases. The CDR3 contains 16 residues. Trimming stripped 4 bases from V and 4 bases from J, with 19 bases between. Germline V gene data show CDR1 as KGHSH and CDR2 as LQKENI. DNA for the CDR3: TGTGCCAGCTCACGGGCCCAGGGTCAGGAGGGCTATGGCTACACCTTC. This codes for CASSRAQGQEGYGYTF. Combining the CDR3 with reference TRBV18 and TRBJ1-2 gives the whole variable domain NAGVMQNPRHLVRRRGQEARLRCSPMKGHSHVYWYRQLPEEGLKFMVYLQKENIIDESGMPKERFSAEFPKEGPSILRIQQVVRGDSAAYFCASSRAQGQEGYGYTFGSGTRLTVV.

This sequence joins TRBV5-4 and TRBJ2-5; perhaps TRBD2 as D (5 bases). CDR1 is SGHNT, CDR2 YYREEE, per germline (reference sequence). This CDR3 comprises 13 residues. V was cut by 5 bases and J by 5 bases, with 13 bases left in between. This CDR3 is CASRLRVSETQYF. The CDR3 DNA sequence: TGTGCCAGCAGGCTGAGGGTTTCGGAGACCCAGTACTTC.

The rearrangement joins TRBV18 to TRBJ2-7; 13 bases line up with TRBD2. V trimming: 1 base; J trimming: 0 bases; junction bases outside the gene matches: 0. Per germline, CDR1 KGHSH and CDR2 LQKENI. This CDR3 is built from 16 residues. The CDR3 nucleotides are TGTGCCAGCTCACCACGACTAGCGGGAGGCTCCTACGAGCAGTACTTC. Translated: CASSPRLAGGSYEQYF.